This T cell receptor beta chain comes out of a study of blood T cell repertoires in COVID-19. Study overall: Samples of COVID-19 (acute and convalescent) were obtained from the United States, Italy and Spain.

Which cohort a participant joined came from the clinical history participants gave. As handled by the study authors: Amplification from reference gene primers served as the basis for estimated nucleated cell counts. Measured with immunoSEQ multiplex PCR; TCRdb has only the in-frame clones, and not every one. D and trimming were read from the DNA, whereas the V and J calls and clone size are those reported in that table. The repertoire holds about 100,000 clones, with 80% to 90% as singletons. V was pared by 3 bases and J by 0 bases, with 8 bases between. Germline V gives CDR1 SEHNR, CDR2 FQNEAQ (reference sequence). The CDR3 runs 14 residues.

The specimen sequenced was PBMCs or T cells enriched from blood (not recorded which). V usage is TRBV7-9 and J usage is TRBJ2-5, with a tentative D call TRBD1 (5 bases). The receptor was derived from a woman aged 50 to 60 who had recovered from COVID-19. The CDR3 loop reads CASSLAGYQETQYF. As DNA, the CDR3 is TGTGCCAGCAGCTTGGCAGGGTACCAAGAGACCCAGTACTTC.